Below, 28 T cell receptor beta chains from the same sample are listed, as sequenced in a study of blood T cell repertoires in COVID-19. Profiled with immunoSEQ multiplex PCR; TCRdb holds only in-frame clones, not every one. Of about 99,000 clones in the sample, roughly 87% were seen once. Material for sequencing was peripheral blood. All receptors derive from a human donor in a cohort sampled during active COVID-19.

This sequence joins TRBV19 and TRBJ1-6; D is uncertain. The CDR3 consists of 16 residues. Germline CDR1 is LNHDA and CDR2 is SQIVND (reference sequence). Trimming removed 1 base from V and 2 bases from J, with 9 bases in between. CDR3 region: CASSIVAVPYNSPLHF. In DNA form, the CDR3 reads TGTGCCAGTAGTATAGTGGCGGTGCCCTATAATTCACCCCTCCACTTT.

The CDR3 reads CASSVEVAGVDSPLHF. The DNA of the CDR3 is TGTGCCAGCAGCGTAGAGGTAGCAGGGGTGGACTCACCCCTCCACTTT. The chain has TRBV9 and TRBJ1-6; tentative D call: TRBD1 (6 bases). This CDR3 is built from 16 residues. The germline V gene has CDR1 SGDLS and CDR2 YYNGEE. V was cut by 0 bases and J by 10 bases, with 17 bases left in between. Full variable domain (remainder filled in from reference TRBV9 and TRBJ1-6): DSGVTQTPKHLITATGQRVTLRCSPRSGDLSVYWYQQSLDQGLQFLIQYYNGEERAKGNILERFSAQQFPDLHSELNLSSLELGDSALYFCASSVEVAGVDSPLHFGNGTRLTVT.

The chain carries TRBV12-3 or TRBV12-4 and TRBJ1-1, with a tentative D call TRBD1 (6 bases). V lost 6 bases and J 7 bases, leaving 12 bases between the germline ends. The length of the CDR3 is 12 residues. The CDR3 bases are TGTGCCAGCAGCCATCGGACAGATGAAGCTTTCTTT. It specifies CASSHRTDEAFF.

This clone was seen a handful of times. The chain is built from TRBV6-4 and TRBJ2-3; 7 nucleotides match TRBD1. This CDR3 has 14 residues. The J segment lost 4 bases and the V segment lost 9 bases, leaving 10 bases of the junction unmatched. Per the germline V gene, CDR1 is MRHNA and CDR2 is SNTAGT. The CDR3, as DNA: TGTGCCAGTAAGCGGCAGGGGGATGCAGATACGCAGTATTTT. It specifies CASKRQGDADTQYF.

The V call is TRBV20-1, the J call TRBJ2-6; D gene uncertain. In germline, CDR1 is DFQATT, CDR2 SNEGSKA (reference sequence). The V gene lost 3 bases and the J gene lost 2 bases, with 11 bases spanning the gap. The CDR3 extends over 15 amino acids. Here the CDR3 DNA reads TGCAGTGCTAGTTCCCCGGGTCCTGGGGCCAACGTCCTGACTTTC. Translating gives CSASSPGPGANVLTF.

This chain connects TRBV7-9 to TRBJ1-1; tentatively, D is TRBD1 (5 bases). The germline V gene encodes CDR1 SEHNR and CDR2 FQNEAQ (reference sequence). V was clipped by 5 bases and J by 1 base, with 17 bases between them. The CDR3 is 16 residues long. The CDR3 region has the DNA TGTGCCAGCAGCCCCATGTCGACAACAGGGAACACTGAAGCTTTCTTT. It codes for CASSPMSTTGNTEAFF.

The chain employs TRBV28 and TRBJ1-1, with 9 positions matching TRBD1. J lost 10 bases, V lost 3 bases, and 6 bases had no gene match. The CDR3 loop spans 13 amino acids. Germline loops: CDR1 MDHEN, CDR2 SYDVKM. DNA of the CDR3: TGTGCCAGCAGTTTTTCCGGGACAGGGAGAGCTTTCTTT. Protein sequence: CASSFSGTGRAFF. Based on the CDR3 plus reference TRBV28 and TRBJ1-1, the full variable domain is DVKVTQSSRYLVKRTGEKVFLECVQDMDHENMFWYRQDPGLGLRLIYFSYDVKMKEKGDIPEGYSVSREKKERFSLILESASTNQTSMYLCASSFSGTGRAFFGQGTRLTVV.

The chain joins TRBV9 to TRBJ2-6, with TRBD1 identical over 7 bases. Germline V CDR1 and CDR2: SGDLS, YYNGEE. The CDR3 runs 17 residues. V dropped 4 bases and J dropped 2; count of bases not matched to a gene: 9. The CDR3 reads CASSPTGVLAGANVLTF. The CDR3 DNA reads TGTGCCAGCAGCCCAACAGGGGTGTTAGCTGGGGCCAACGTCCTGACTTTC.

The gene calls are TRBV7-2 and TRBJ2-7, with a tentative D call TRBD2 (6 bases). Trimming stripped 2 bases from V and 6 bases from J, with 20 bases between. The germline V gene has CDR1 SGHTA and CDR2 FQGNSA. The length of the CDR3 is 16 residues. Written as DNA, the CDR3 is TGTGCCAGCAGCTTAATTCGGGACTGGACCCCCGGCGAGCAGTACTTC. It yields the protein CASSLIRDWTPGEQYF.

The chain links TRBV7-2 to TRBJ2-1; D is possibly TRBD2 (6 bases). CDR1 and CDR2 (germline): SGHTA, FQGNSA. This CDR3 region has 16 residues. Trimming cost V 1 base and J 0 bases, with 10 bases left between them. CDR3: CASSLVAGSSYNEQFF. The CDR3 region has the DNA TGTGCCAGCAGCTTAGTGGCGGGGAGCTCCTACAATGAGCAGTTCTTC.

The chain has TRBV6-6 and TRBJ2-2; 7 nucleotides align to TRBD1. After removal of 6 bases from V and 7 bases from J, the junction contained 11 bases not matched to a gene. The CDR3 spans 15 residues. Germline V gives CDR1 MNHNY, CDR2 SVGAGI (reference sequence). Here the CDR3 reads CASSPTGASGGELFF. CDR3 DNA: TGTGCCAGCAGCCCAACAGGGGCGTCTGGCGGGGAGCTGTTTTTT.

The V call is TRBV6-5, the J call TRBJ1-1; D is ambiguous. This CDR3 has 13 residues. The germline V gene has CDR1 MNHEY and CDR2 SVGAGI. V lost 6 bases, J lost 1 base, and 9 bases lay in between. The CDR3 is CASSRVQNTEAFF. CDR3 DNA: TGTGCCAGCAGCCGGGTCCAGAACACTGAAGCTTTCTTT.

V and J are TRBV9 and TRBJ2-5; D perhaps matches TRBD2 (6 bases). The CDR3 spans 13 residues. Per the germline V gene, CDR1 is SGDLS and CDR2 is YYNGEE. Deletions cut 3 bases from V and 3 bases from J, with 9 bases between. CDR3 sequence reads: CASSDGGEETQYF. The CDR3 DNA reads TGTGCCAGCAGCGATGGAGGGGAAGAGACCCAGTACTTC. The entire variable domain, with the rest obtained from reference TRBV9 and TRBJ2-5, is as follows: DSGVTQTPKHLITATGQRVTLRCSPRSGDLSVYWYQQSLDQGLQFLIQYYNGEERAKGNILERFSAQQFPDLHSELNLSSLELGDSALYFCASSDGGEETQYFGPGTRLLVL.

This chain uses TRBV7-3 with TRBJ2-1; 10 positions agree with TRBD1. V was pared by 4 bases and J by 8 bases, with 20 bases of the junction left unmatched. The CDR3 runs to 19 residues. Looked up from germline, CDR1 is SGHTA and CDR2 is FQGTGA. CDR3 sequence reads: CASSSGTGAPRNQRDEQFF. The CDR3 DNA sequence: TGTGCCAGCAGCTCCGGGACAGGGGCGCCTCGGAATCAGAGAGATGAGCAGTTCTTC.

For the CDR3, the DNA is TGTGCCAGCAGCCGAACCGCCGGGACACGGATTGATACCTACGAGCAGTACTTC. Its protein product is CASSRTAGTRIDTYEQYF. This chain joins TRBV7-6 and TRBJ2-7; possibly TRBD1 for D (6 bases). V lost 5 bases and J lost 2, with 25 bases in between. The germline V gene encodes CDR1 SGHVS and CDR2 FNYEAQ. The CDR3 is made up of 18 amino acids.

V is TRBV11-3 and J is TRBJ2-3; TRBD2 agrees at 10 bases. Germline V CDR1 and CDR2: SGHNT, YENEEA. V lost 2 bases to trimming and J lost 1 base; unmatched junction nucleotides: 12. This CDR3 is built from 19 residues. The CDR3 DNA is TGTGCCAGCAGCTTAAACCCCCCCCTAGCGGGGGCCTGCACAGATACGCAGTATTTT. It yields the protein CASSLNPPLAGACTDTQYF.

The gene calls are TRBV25-1 and TRBJ2-2; the match to TRBD1 covers 9 bases. The germline gives CDR1 MGHDK, CDR2 SYGVNS. Trimming at V came to 5 bases and at J to 4 bases, leaving 8 bases not matched to a gene. This CDR3 comprises 16 residues. The CDR3 here is CASSPAGQGITGELFF. CDR3 coding DNA: TGTGCCAGCAGTCCCGCGGGACAGGGTATCACCGGGGAGCTGTTTTTT.

This chain links TRBV19 with TRBJ1-2; a weak D match, TRBD1 (6 bases). The CDR3 extends over 16 amino acids. The germline V and J ends were trimmed by 4 bases and 0 bases, with 15 bases remaining between them. Germline CDR1 reads LNHDA; CDR2 reads SQIVND (reference sequence). The DNA of the CDR3 is TGTGCCAGTAGTAGAAAGGACAGCTTAGCTAACTATGGCTACACCTTC. It translates to CASSRKDSLANYGYTF. Drawing the rest from reference TRBV19 and TRBJ1-2, the complete variable domain is DGGITQSPKYLFRKEGQNVTLSCEQNLNHDAMYWYRQDPGQGLRLIYYSQIVNDFQKGDIAEGYSVSREKKESFPLTVTSAQKNPTAFYLCASSRKDSLANYGYTFGSGTRLTVV.

The chain has TRBV12-5 and TRBJ2-7; 9 bases line up with TRBD2. Germline-derived CDR1 and CDR2 are LGHNT and FRNRAP. V lost 4 bases, J lost 2 bases, and 12 bases stayed unmatched. The CDR3 runs 17 residues. The CDR3: CASGSGTSSIATYEQYF. CDR3 in DNA: TGTGCTAGTGGTTCCGGGACTAGCTCGATCGCTACCTACGAGCAGTACTTC.

The V gene is TRBV29-1, the J gene TRBJ2-3; 8 positions agree with TRBD1. After removal of 6 bases from V and 3 bases from J, the junction contained 5 bases not matched to a gene. This CDR3 comprises 13 residues. The germline V gene has CDR1 SQVTM and CDR2 ANQGSEA. As DNA, the CDR3 is TGCAGCGTCAACAGGGGGGTTACAGATACGCAGTATTTT. Its translation is CSVNRGVTDTQYF.

The genes are TRBV10-1 and TRBJ2-1, with unresolved D. The CDR3 length is 12 residues. CDR1 WNHNN and CDR2 SYGVQD come from the germline V gene (reference sequence). The V gene lost 4 bases and the J gene lost 5 bases, with 6 bases spanning the gap. Written as DNA, the CDR3 is TGCGCCAGCAGTGCACGGGACAATGAGCAGTTCTTC. Translating it yields CASSARDNEQFF.

This clone has a handful of counts. The rearrangement joins TRBV3-1 (or the pseudogene TRBV3-2) to TRBJ2-1; 8 bases fit TRBD2. Germline lookup yields CDR1 LGHDT and CDR2 YNNKEL (reference sequence). V gave up 2 bases and J gave up 9 bases; unmatched junction bases: 9. CDR3 size: 15 residues. This chain's CDR3 is CASSQIGREVSEQFF. The CDR3 coding sequence is TGTGCCAGCAGCCAAATTGGGCGGGAGGTCAGTGAGCAGTTCTTC.

The chain recombines TRBV2 with TRBJ1-5, with 10 positions matching TRBD1. The CDR3 has 15 residues. CDR1 is SNHLY, CDR2 FYNNEI, per germline. V was pared by 7 bases and J by 2 bases, with 5 bases of the junction left unmatched. CDR3 bases: TGTGCCAGCAAGGGGACAGGGGAGGGCAATCAGCCCCAGCATTTT. Translating it yields CASKGTGEGNQPQHF.

This chain links TRBV3-1 (or the pseudogene TRBV3-2) with TRBJ2-6; TRBD1 matches 9 bases. V lost 4 bases and J lost 4; bases outside the gene matches: 5. CDR1 is LGHDT and CDR2 is YNNKEL in the germline V gene (reference sequence). This CDR3 comprises 16 residues. The DNA of the CDR3 is TGTGCCAGCAGCCGAGGGGACAGGGCCGGGGCCAACGTCCTGACTTTC. Residues: CASSRGDRAGANVLTF.

The V gene is TRBV5-1, the J gene TRBJ2-5; 8 bases match TRBD1. The V segment lost 4 bases and the J segment 1 base; nucleotides outside the gene matches: 6. Per germline, CDR1 SGHRS and CDR2 YFSETQ. The CDR3 consists of 15 residues. Here the CDR3 DNA reads TGCGCCAGCAGCACATGGACAGGGTTCCAAGAGACCCAGTACTTC. Translating it yields CASSTWTGFQETQYF. Full variable domain (missing parts from reference TRBV5-1 and TRBJ2-5): KAGVTQTPRYLIKTRGQQVTLSCSPISGHRSVSWYQQTPGQGLQFLFEYFSETQRNKGNFPGRFSGRQFSNSRSEMNVSTLELGDSALYLCASSTWTGFQETQYFGPGTRLLVL.

The chain joins TRBV5-1 to TRBJ1-4; 12 nucleotides match TRBD1. Germline V gene data show CDR1 as SGHRS and CDR2 as YFSETQ. The CDR3 length is 18 residues. V shed 4 bases, J shed 0 bases, and the junction held 7 bases outside the gene matches. CDR3 in DNA: TGCGCCAGCAGCGCCTCCGGGACAGGGGGCCCAACTAATGAAAAACTGTTTTTT. Protein product: CASSASGTGGPTNEKLFF.

V is TRBV9 and J is TRBJ1-3, with 10 bases lining up with TRBD1. The CDR3 totals 14 residues. After removal of 4 bases from V and 6 bases from J, the junction contained 4 bases not matched to a gene. Germline loops: CDR1 SGDLS, CDR2 YYNGEE. CDR3 DNA sequence: TGTGCCAGCAGCCCCGGGACAGGGGCAAACACCATATATTTT. It encodes CASSPGTGANTIYF. The variable domain in full, with the rest retrieved from reference TRBV9 and TRBJ1-3, is DSGVTQTPKHLITATGQRVTLRCSPRSGDLSVYWYQQSLDQGLQFLIQYYNGEERAKGNILERFSAQQFPDLHSELNLSSLELGDSALYFCASSPGTGANTIYFGEGSWLTVV.

This CDR3 reads CASSFWESEQYF. The DNA of the CDR3 is TGTGCCAGCAGTTTTTGGGAGTCCGAGCAGTACTTC. The chain has TRBV12-3 or TRBV12-4 and TRBJ2-7; D is perhaps TRBD2 (5 bases). Trimming removed 3 bases at V and 6 bases at J, with 9 bases between. The CDR3 sequence is 12 residues long.